The next 11 T cell receptor beta chains were all read from a single sample in a study of blood T cell repertoires in COVID-19. Using immunoSEQ multiplex PCR, the repertoire was profiled, and TCRdb retains in-frame clones only, with some absent. This repertoire shows roughly 140,000 clones, around 90% found once; its top ten account for around 1.7%. Sequenced input: peripheral blood. These receptors were obtained from a woman in her 50s with acute or convalescent COVID-19.

This chain connects TRBV2 to TRBJ1-3; D is possibly TRBD1 (5 bases). Trimming stripped 1 base from V and 3 bases from J, with 10 bases between. Germline V gene data show CDR1 as SNHLY and CDR2 as FYNNEI. This CDR3 is built from 15 residues. Here the CDR3 reads CASSEGREGGNTIYF. As DNA, the CDR3 is TGTGCCAGCAGTGAAGGCAGGGAAGGTGGAAACACCATATATTTT. The variable domain in full, with the rest retrieved from reference TRBV2 and TRBJ1-3, is EPEVTQTPSHQVTQMGQEVILRCVPISNHLYFYWYRQILGQKVEFLVSFYNNEISEKSEIFDDQFSVERPDGSNFTLKIRSTKLEDSAMYFCASSEGREGGNTIYFGEGSWLTVV.

The chain uses TRBV11-2 and TRBJ2-5; no definite D call. The V and J ends lost 7 bases and 9 bases respectively, with 15 bases between them. Germline lookup yields CDR1 SGHAT and CDR2 FQNNGV. The CDR3 contains 12 residues. CDR3 amino acids: CASKSDSSSQYF. The CDR3 DNA reads as TGTGCCAGCAAGAGCGATAGCTCGTCCCAGTACTTC.

The chain combines TRBV6-6 with TRBJ2-7, with 7 bases that match TRBD1. J gave up 3 bases and V 6 bases, and 8 bases lay outside the gene matches. This CDR3 is built from 14 residues. The germline gives CDR1 MNHNY, CDR2 SVGAGI (reference sequence). This CDR3 is CASRRGQRFYEQYF. DNA of the CDR3: TGTGCCAGCAGACGGGGACAGCGCTTCTACGAGCAGTACTTC.

This chain uses TRBV3-1 (or the pseudogene TRBV3-2) with TRBJ2-1; 10 bases are shared with TRBD2. V lost 2 bases and J lost 2; bases outside the gene matches: 3. Germline V gives CDR1 LGHDT, CDR2 YNNKEL (reference sequence). The CDR3 extends over 16 amino acids. CDR3 coding DNA: TGTGCCAGCAGCCAAATAGCGGGGGGCACCTACAATGAGCAGTTCTTC. Encoded protein: CASSQIAGGTYNEQFF.

The rearrangement joins TRBV7-9 to TRBJ2-3; TRBD2 might be the D (6 bases). Germline V gene sequence: CDR1 SEHNR, CDR2 FQNEAQ (reference sequence). V lost 3 bases to trimming and J lost 0 bases, with 7 bases between them. The CDR3 is 14 amino acids. The CDR3 region is CASSLEGSTDTQYF. CDR3 DNA: TGTGCCAGCAGCTTGGAGGGGAGCACAGATACGCAGTATTTT.

The J gene is TRBJ1-2, the V gene TRBV29-1; no reliable D call. Germline V CDR1 and CDR2: SQVTM, ANQGSEA. Deletions cut 4 bases from V and 1 base from J, with 10 bases between. The CDR3 contains 13 residues. The CDR3 protein is CSVAQDLNYGYTF. Here the CDR3 DNA reads TGCAGCGTTGCCCAGGATCTTAACTATGGCTACACCTTC.

The chain joins TRBV7-9 to TRBJ1-4, with 8 positions matching TRBD1. The CDR3 contains 14 residues. V lost 3 bases to trimming and J lost 7 bases; unmatched junction nucleotides: 4. Germline CDR1 and CDR2: SEHNR and FQNEAQ (reference sequence). The DNA of the CDR3 is TGTGCCAGCAGCTTCGCAGGGGGCGGTGAAAAACTGTTTTTT. It yields the protein CASSFAGGGEKLFF.

The genes are TRBV9 and TRBJ1-2, with D perhaps matching TRBD1 (6 bases). Germline loops: CDR1 SGDLS, CDR2 YYNGEE. The CDR3 has 12 residues. V lost 3 bases and J 8 bases, leaving 11 bases between the germline ends. The CDR3 reads CASSAGHWGYTF. The CDR3 DNA reads as TGTGCCAGCAGCGCGGGACATTGGGGCTACACCTTC.

The chain combines TRBV10-1 with TRBJ2-1; TRBD2 matches at 10 bases. Germline V gives CDR1 WNHNN, CDR2 SYGVQD (reference sequence). V shed 6 bases, J shed 6 bases, and the junction held 2 bases outside the gene matches. The CDR3 consists of 13 residues. CDR3 bases: TGCGCCAGCAGGGCTAGCGGGAGCAATGAGCAGTTCTTC. It yields the protein CASRASGSNEQFF.

The V call is TRBV6-1, the J call TRBJ1-5; 7 bases agree with TRBD1. Germline lookup yields CDR1 MNHNS and CDR2 SASEGT. The CDR3 extends over 15 amino acids. Trimming took 6 bases from V and 5 from J; bases not matched to a gene: 10. This chain's CDR3 is CASRPHDREHQPQHF. In DNA form, the CDR3 reads TGTGCCAGCAGACCCCATGACAGGGAGCATCAGCCCCAGCATTTT.

The V call is TRBV6-5, the J call TRBJ2-3; TRBD2 matches at 9 bases. This CDR3 has 15 amino acids. J was trimmed by 4 bases and V by 2 bases; bases with no gene match: 4. CDR1 is MNHEY and CDR2 is SVGAGI in the germline V gene. The CDR3 loop is CASSYASGASDTQYF. CDR3 nucleotide sequence: TGTGCCAGCAGTTACGCTAGCGGGGCCTCAGATACGCAGTATTTT.